This TCR beta chain was recovered during a study of spatial heterogeneity in lung cancer (dated by TCRdb to between 2017 and 2020). Turning to the overall study: The donors were some 70 patients from the lung TRACERx cohort who had early-stage, untreated non-small cell lung cancer. Follow-up PBMC samples were sequenced whenever available, and the median time to follow-up was approximately two years after resection. Beta-chain transcripts were consistently detected in greater numbers than alpha-chain transcripts, which likely reflects a higher abundance of beta-chain transcripts. In the raw uncorrected reads, each unique combination of TCR and UMI appeared on average more than ten times. In non-small cell lung cancer, the study made a quantitative comparison of TCR alpha and beta repertoires among multiple tumor regions, matched nontumor lung and blood. The study linked features of the TCR repertoire to counts of nonsynonymous mutations, which were determined by whole-exome sequencing of tumor tissue. At surgery, roughly 220 tumor regions, approximately 64 matched nontumor lung samples and more than 55 PBMC samples were TCR-sequenced for both alpha and beta chains.

What the time point label conveys for this sample: blood at routine non-recurrence follow-up after resection. TCR sequencing used whole RNA extracted from tumor and nontumor lung tissue, or from cryopreserved PBMC samples, without cell sorting. Patients were selected for TCR sequencing only if sufficient RNA was available from at least two tumor regions. Comments on this clonotype: It lacks a known antigen. Base qualities are not provided; no much larger clone lies one nucleotide away.

Broader findings and caveats from the paper: Ubiquitous expanded tumor TCRs were found in blood more often at tumor resection than at routine follow-up. Confirming at a functional level the hypothesis that regional TCRs recognize regional mutations was considered to require additional single-cell paired TCR alpha and beta sequencing. Only approximately 14 patients were included in the comparisons of baseline and follow-up blood repertoires.

The method was 5' RACE. Sequencer: NextSeq 500. To allow correction of PCR and sequencing errors, the TCR library protocol tagged every TCR cDNA molecule with a unique molecular identifier. In the source study's methods: TCR identification, UMI-based error correction and CDR3 extraction were performed with Decombinator tools. Expanded TCRs were defined as those above a frequency of 2 per 1,000, corresponding to the top 1% of the tumor frequency distribution. Each repertoire was subsampled 100 times to 5,000 TCRs, after which Renyi diversity was computed with the R vegan package. CDR3 similarity networks were constructed using string-kernel similarity of amino acid triplets, with links drawn between CDR3s whose pairwise similarity was above 0.82. TCRdb passed the public sequencing reads through fastp at Q25 and MiXCR, retaining productive beta sequences. Rows with a matching CDR3 protein are joined into one entry that keeps the most common DNA and genes. V and J calls and clone size were set by TCRdb, not the authors. Here the sample has around 110,000 distinct CDR3 sequences; over 9% occur a single time. 16% of the sample comes from the top ten.

V and J lose 3 bases and 0 bases, and a span of 14 bases separates them. Per the germline V gene, MDHEN is the CDR1 and SYDVKM is the CDR2. The CDR3 spans 16 residues, from the cysteine through the phenylalanine. Only the CDR3 region is kept as DNA, spanning 48 bases read in frame from base 1. The TCR originated in a male donor with early-stage non-small cell lung cancer. This material consisted of PBMCs, taken at follow-up. Recombination linked TRBV28 to TRBJ1-1; a tentative D call is TRBD1 (6 bases match). The CDR3: CASSLERGWMNTEAFF. The sequence in DNA is TGTGCCAGCAGTTTGGAAAGGGGGTGGATGAACACTGAAGCTTTCTTT.